The text below deals with one T cell receptor beta chain. The data were obtained in a study of long-term antiretroviral therapy in people with HIV. Sequencing used immunoSEQ v3.0 at survey level. The data were produced by immunoSEQ multiplex PCR, yet TCRdb's version contains in-frame clones alone and is incomplete. The sample lists 23,000 or so clones, over 70% occurring once. The sequence derives from a man aged 25-40 years with HIV. The sequencing here drew on unsorted PBMCs, taken about 4.3 years after starting antiretroviral therapy.

CDR3 protein: CAISRTEKGDIQYF. CDR3 DNA sequence: TGTGCCATCAGTCGGACGGAAAAAGGGGACATTCAGTACTTC. The rearrangement links TRBV10-3 to TRBJ2-4; possible D gene TRBD1, 5 bases. Trimming took off 5 bases at V and 8 bases at J, with 16 bases between the two ends. CDR3 length: 14 residues. CDR1 ENHRY and CDR2 SYGVKD come from the germline V gene.